The text below deals with one TCR beta chain. In the authors' methods: Nucleated cell number was recorded as an estimate derived from reference gene primer amplification. Some clones are missing from TCRdb's copy, which holds only in-frame ones; the method was immunoSEQ multiplex PCR. Clone size and V and J calls were adopted from that table, with D and trimming inferred from the DNA. The data contain 79,000 or so clones, less than 90% of them singletons. Trimming stripped 0 bases from V and 6 bases from J, with 8 bases between. CDR3 length equals 13 residues. Germline assignment: CDR1 ENHRY and CDR2 SYGVKD. This entry comes from a study of blood T cell repertoires in COVID-19. As for the study in general: Acute and convalescent COVID-19 specimens originated in the United States, Italy and Spain. Sources were T cells, B-cell-depleted T cells, or PBMCs; the material itself was cDNA or gDNA.

This chain uses TRBV10-3 with TRBJ1-2; D not resolved. This clonotype originated in a human donor in a cohort sampled during active COVID-19. Material: peripheral blood. CDR3 loop: CAISESGRNGYTF. Here the CDR3 DNA reads TGTGCCATCAGTGAGTCGGGGAGGAATGGCTACACCTTC.